This paragraph reports one T cell receptor beta chain. Its target is not known. An end of the junction does not agree with germline; a read error may underlie this. Profiling relied on immunoSEQ multiplex PCR, and the TCRdb table lists in-frame clones only, not all of them. This sample carries around 48,000 clones, 83% of them seen once, and the ten largest clones take roughly 1.2%. Autoimmune disease history or systemic immunosuppression barred patients. The CDR3 length is 13 residues. Germline V lookup: CDR1 LGHNA, CDR2 YSLEER. The sample originates from a study of OX40 agonist ivuxolimab in advanced cancers. Turning to the study itself: In this trial design, patients received ivuxolimab intravenously at 0.01 to 10 mg/kg every 2 weeks. Earlier anti-PD-1, anti-PD-L1 or anti-CTLA-4 therapy was permitted; 30% to 45% had received some.

Broader study findings: The investigators did not determine what antigen specificity the expanded peripheral T cells had.

The sequence came from an adult with an advanced solid tumor such as melanoma, head and neck, liver or kidney cancer. V and J are TRBV4-3 and TRBJ1-3; D call uncertain. Sequenced material: CD4+ or CD8+ T cells sorted from blood, taken in a trial of the OX40 agonist ivuxolimab. The CDR3 is CASSQTSGNAIYF. CDR3 bases: TGCGCCAGCAGCCAAACCTCTGGAAACGCCATATATTTT.